This record covers a single TCR beta chain. Antigen unknown. This entry comes from a study of T cell responses to AZD1222 COVID-19 vaccine. About the study: Researchers grouped second doses given at about 4 or about 12 weeks into one pool.

Findings and limits, study-wide: The breadth and depth of Spike-specific TCRs increased once two AZD1222 doses had been given.

V lost 2 bases to trimming and J lost 4 bases, with 19 bases between them. CDR1 is SGDLS, CDR2 YYNGEE, per germline. This CDR3 has 17 amino acids. TCRdb's copy holds only in-frame clones and misses some; the assay was immunoSEQ multiplex PCR. The repertoire holds 150,000 to 200,000 clones, with 80% to 95% as singletons. The receptor comes from an adult in good health. J is TRBJ2-1 and V is TRBV9; D might be TRBD2 (5 bases). Sequenced material: peripheral blood, taken on day 0 of AZD1222 vaccination. As DNA, the CDR3 is TGTGCCAGCAGCGTGCTTCTTCAGACGGCGGGTTACAATGAGCAGTTCTTC. Translation: CASSVLLQTAGYNEQFF.